A single sample gave rise to the 22 T cell receptor beta chains below, sequenced in a study of shared clonotypes between healthy human individuals. The table came from immunoSEQ multiplex PCR; TCRdb's copy has only in-frame clones and leaves some out. The table includes under 2,500,000 clones, approximately 96% detected once. The material sequenced was naive CD4+ T cells sorted from blood. Regarding subset: CD45RA+ positively selected. The receptors were sampled from a man aged 18 to 30 in good health.

This clone was observed once. The sample contains more than one DNA sequence encoding this CDR3. This chain connects TRBV5-4 to TRBJ2-7; 14 nucleotides line up with TRBD2. CDR1 is SGHNT and CDR2 is YYREEE in the germline V gene (reference sequence). Unmatched junction bases numbered 0, after V lost 0 bases and J lost 4 bases. CDR3 length: 15 amino acids. The DNA for the CDR3 is TGTGCCAGCAGCTTGGGGACTAGCGGGGGGTACGAGCAGTACTTC. Its translation: CASSLGTSGGYEQYF.

This chain joins TRBV30 and TRBJ1-3, with TRBD1 matching 7 bases. The ends lost 1 base at V and 4 bases at J; junction bases unmatched: 13. This CDR3 is 17 amino acids long. In germline, CDR1 is GTSNPN, CDR2 SVGIG (reference sequence). CDR3 nucleotides: TGTGCCTGGAGTGCGCAGACAGGGCGAAGGGGCGGAAACACCATATATTTT. Its protein product is CAWSAQTGRRGGNTIYF.

The chain joins TRBV10-3 to TRBJ1-2; tentatively, D is TRBD1 (5 bases). The germline V gene has CDR1 ENHRY and CDR2 SYGVKD. Between the trimmed V and J ends, which lost 10 bases and 4 bases, there was a span of 16 bases. The CDR3 extends over 13 amino acids. The DNA of the CDR3 is TGTGCCAGCGACCAGGGTACCCTCTATGGCTACACCTTC. Translated, it gives CASDQGTLYGYTF.

The CDR3 region is CASSAGQGPKKLFF. CDR3 sequence (DNA): TGTGCCAGCAGTGCAGGACAGGGTCCGAAAAAACTGTTTTTT. The chain carries TRBV6-1 and TRBJ1-4; 8 positions match TRBD1. The CDR3 sequence is 14 residues long. The V gene end was trimmed by 4 bases and the J gene end by 9 bases; junction bases not matched to a gene: 7. Germline V gene sequence: CDR1 MNHNS, CDR2 SASEGT.

The J gene is TRBJ2-3, the V gene TRBV10-3; TRBD2 matches at 16 bases. The V gene's germline CDR1 is ENHRY and CDR2 SYGVKD. J was trimmed by 4 bases and V by 6 bases; bases with no gene match: 13. The CDR3 consists of 19 residues. In nucleotides, the CDR3 is TGTGCCATCAGGGGCGGGACTAGCGGGAGGGCCCTCAAGGCAGATACGCAGTATTTT. It encodes CAIRGGTSGRALKADTQYF.

The count of this clone is one. The chain combines TRBV18 with TRBJ1-3; D is ambiguous. CDR1 is KGHSH and CDR2 is LQKENI in the germline V gene. The CDR3 has 14 amino acids. Trimming took off 6 bases at V and 0 bases at J, with 9 bases between the two ends. CDR3 sequence reads: CASSEADSGNTIYF. For the CDR3, the DNA is TGTGCCAGCTCCGAGGCAGACTCTGGAAACACCATATATTTT.

DNA for the CDR3: TGTGCCAGCTCAATAACCCGGGACAATACTAACTATGGCTACACCTTC. Translation gives CASSITRDNTNYGYTF. V gene TRBV18 combines with J gene TRBJ1-2, with TRBD1 as a possible D gene (6 bases). The CDR3 has 16 amino acids. The V gene lost 5 bases and the J gene lost 0 bases, with 16 bases spanning the gap. The germline gives CDR1 KGHSH, CDR2 LQKENI.

In the case of this clone: In the same sample, other DNA sequences code for this CDR3. The rearrangement uses TRBV18 and TRBJ1-4; D gene unclear. The CDR3 length is 14 residues. CDR1 is KGHSH, CDR2 LQKENI, per germline. V lost 1 base and J 4 bases, leaving 7 bases between the germline ends. The CDR3, as DNA: TGTGCCAGCTCACCACGGGGAAGTAATGAAAAACTGTTTTTT. Residues: CASSPRGSNEKLFF.

This rearrangement joins TRBV7-8 to TRBJ2-2; D is unclear. This CDR3 spans 13 amino acids. V gave up 5 bases and J gave up 3 bases, with 7 bases separating them. Per germline, CDR1 SGHVS and CDR2 FQNEAQ. The CDR3: CASSPVDTGELFF. Here the CDR3 DNA reads TGTGCCAGCAGCCCCGTGGACACCGGGGAGCTGTTTTTT.

The V call is TRBV25-1, the J call TRBJ2-4; D call uncertain. Looked up from germline, CDR1 is MGHDK and CDR2 is SYGVNS. Trimming removed 2 bases from V and 0 bases from J, with 8 bases in between. The CDR3 runs to 15 residues. CDR3 bases: TGTGCCAGCAGTGAAGGTGGAGTAGCCAAAAACATTCAGTACTTC. The encoded protein is CASSEGGVAKNIQYF.

V is TRBV9 and J is TRBJ1-1; D perhaps matches TRBD1 (6 bases). Trimming pared 4 bases from V and 13 bases from J, leaving 17 bases between. CDR1 SGDLS and CDR2 YYNGEE come from the germline V gene. The CDR3 is 12 residues long. The CDR3 reads CASSTVGDKVFF. Written as DNA, the CDR3 is TGTGCCAGCAGCACAGTAGGGGACAAGGTTTTCTTT.

This rearrangement joins TRBV7-8 to TRBJ2-7; D is ambiguous. The CDR3 is 14 residues long. V gave up 1 base and J gave up 4 bases, with 11 bases separating them. In germline, CDR1 is SGHVS, CDR2 FQNEAQ. CDR3 DNA: TGTGCCAGCAGCTTAGTAGGGCTTTGGTACGAGCAGTACTTC. Its protein product is CASSLVGLWYEQYF.

The genes are TRBV6-1 and TRBJ1-5; 9 bases agree with TRBD1. The CDR3 extends over 15 amino acids. V shed 6 bases and J 0 bases; nucleotides not matched to a gene: 3. CDR1 and CDR2 from the germline V gene are MNHNS and SASEGT. Written as DNA, the CDR3 is TGTGCCAGCAGCTGGACAGGGGTTAGCAATCAGCCCCAGCATTTT. Translation gives CASSWTGVSNQPQHF.

A remark on this clone: This CDR3 is also generated by other DNA sequences in the sample. The J gene is TRBJ2-1, the V gene TRBV7-2, with a possible D match to TRBD1 (7 bases). V was trimmed by 5 bases and J by 4 bases, leaving 15 bases between them. From germline, CDR1 is SGHTA and CDR2 FQGNSA. The CDR3 runs 15 residues. In nucleotides, the CDR3 is TGTGCCAGCAGCCTAGGTCAGGGGGGATACAATGAGCAGTTCTTC. Residues: CASSLGQGGYNEQFF.

V usage is TRBV5-4 and J usage is TRBJ2-1; 9 bases are a match to TRBD1. There are 16 residues in the CDR3. J gave up 5 bases and V 4 bases, and 10 bases lay outside the gene matches. Germline-derived CDR1 and CDR2 are SGHNT and YYREEE (reference sequence). The CDR3 is CASSTTTGGFHNEQFF. The DNA of the CDR3 is TGTGCCAGCAGCACTACGACAGGGGGTTTCCACAATGAGCAGTTCTTC.

This clone came up once. The rearrangement joins TRBV19 to TRBJ1-4; TRBD1 is a possible D gene (5 bases). Per germline, CDR1 LNHDA and CDR2 SQIVND (reference sequence). Trimming cost V 3 bases and J 8 bases, with 10 bases left between them. The CDR3 has 13 amino acids. The CDR3 DNA is TGTGCCAGTAGTATCGTGGGGACCGAAAAACTGTTTTTT. It encodes CASSIVGTEKLFF.

The chain carries TRBV28 and TRBJ2-1; D ambiguous. The CDR3 is 16 amino acids. The germline V gene encodes CDR1 MDHEN and CDR2 SYDVKM. V was cut by 6 bases and J by 12 bases, with 27 bases left in between. CDR3 loop: CASRPPGPGDPVVQFF. In DNA form, the CDR3 reads TGTGCCAGCAGGCCCCCCGGGCCTGGTGATCCGGTCGTGCAGTTCTTC.

The gene calls are TRBV7-9 and TRBJ2-2; possible D gene TRBD1, 6 bases. The germline V gene encodes CDR1 SEHNR and CDR2 FQNEAQ (reference sequence). Trimming left V 2 bases short and J 7 bases short, with 11 bases between. The CDR3 totals 14 residues. Here the CDR3 reads CASSLNRANGELFF. CDR3 nucleotide sequence: TGTGCCAGCAGCTTAAACAGGGCTAACGGGGAGCTGTTTTTT.

V and J are TRBV11-3 and TRBJ1-1; D uncertain. This CDR3 comprises 13 residues. V lost 3 bases and J lost 0, with 5 bases in between. The germline V gene has CDR1 SGHNT and CDR2 YENEEA. The CDR3 DNA reads as TGTGCCAGCAGCTTGTTCTTGAACACTGAAGCTTTCTTT. Protein: CASSLFLNTEAFF.

This chain connects TRBV5-1 to TRBJ2-3; a possible D gene is TRBD2 (6 bases). Trimming stripped 2 bases from V and 4 bases from J, with 11 bases between. There are 14 residues in the CDR3. CDR1 is SGHRS and CDR2 is YFSETQ in the germline V gene. In nucleotides, the CDR3 is TGCGCCAGCAGCTTCTCGGGACTCTCAGATACGCAGTATTTT. Protein sequence: CASSFSGLSDTQYF.

As concerns this clone: Different DNA sequences within this sample yield the same CDR3. The chain couples TRBV7-3 to TRBJ2-2; maybe TRBD1 (5 bases). Germline V gene lookup returns CDR1 SGHTA and CDR2 FQGTGA. CDR3 size: 14 residues. With 5 bases removed from V and 4 bases from J, the gap between germline ends came to 11 bases. CDR3 protein: CASSPQGSTGELFF. The CDR3 DNA reads as TGTGCCAGCAGCCCCCAGGGATCCACCGGGGAGCTGTTTTTT.

In nucleotides, the CDR3 is TGTGCCAGCAGTTACGAGGCGGGCTCCTACAATGAGCAGTTCTTC. It codes for CASSYEAGSYNEQFF. The chain combines TRBV6-5 with TRBJ2-1; TRBD2 might be the D (5 bases). CDR3 size: 15 residues. Per the germline V gene, CDR1 is MNHEY and CDR2 is SVGAGI. V was trimmed by 2 bases and J by 0 bases, leaving 8 bases between them.